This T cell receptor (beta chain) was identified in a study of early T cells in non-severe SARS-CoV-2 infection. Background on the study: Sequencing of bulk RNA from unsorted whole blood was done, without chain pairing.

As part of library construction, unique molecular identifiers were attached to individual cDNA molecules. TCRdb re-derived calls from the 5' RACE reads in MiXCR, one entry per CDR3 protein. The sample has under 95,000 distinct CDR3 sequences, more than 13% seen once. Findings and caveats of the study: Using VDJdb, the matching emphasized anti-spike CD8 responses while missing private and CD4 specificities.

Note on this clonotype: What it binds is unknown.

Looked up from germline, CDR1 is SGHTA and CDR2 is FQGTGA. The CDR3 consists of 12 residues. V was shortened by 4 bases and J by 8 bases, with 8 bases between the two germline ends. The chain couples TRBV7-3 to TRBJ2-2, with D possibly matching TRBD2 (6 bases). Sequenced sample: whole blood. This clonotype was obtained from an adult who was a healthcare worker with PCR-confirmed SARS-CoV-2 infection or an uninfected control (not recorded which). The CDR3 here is CASSSREGELFF. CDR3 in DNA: TGTGCCAGCAGCTCCCGGGAGGGGGAGCTGTTTTTT.